Presented here are 15 T cell receptor beta chains from one specimen sequenced in a study. The sorted Tregs were CD4+CD25+CD127-/low cells. TRBV12-4/TRBJ1-2 clonotypes were amplified with adaptor-ligated barcode primers. In TCRdb, the multiplex PCR reads were re-called with MiXCR into one record per CDR3 protein. The data contain 700 to 1,000 distinct CDR3 sequences, approximately 6.3% of them seen just once; the ten biggest clones take up 30% to 35%. The sample consisted of tumor-infiltrating Tregs sorted from the breast tumor. Source of these receptors: a female donor with breast cancer.

Relative to its sample, this clonotype is large. The chain is built from TRBV12-3 or TRBV12-4 and TRBJ1-2; D gene uncertain. CDR3 length: 13 amino acids. Trimming removed 7 bases at V and 2 bases at J, with 11 bases between. CDR3: CASTEGPNYGYTF. In nucleotides, the CDR3 is TGTGCCAGCACGGAAGGTCCCAACTATGGCTACACCTTC.

In its sample, this clonotype is medium-sized (0.01 to 0.1%). V is TRBV12-3 or TRBV12-4 and J is TRBJ1-2, with a weak D call TRBD1 (5 bases). The CDR3 covers 17 residues. V was shortened by 1 base and J by 3 bases, with 18 bases between the two germline ends. CDR3 in DNA: TGTGCCAGCAGTTTAGGTTGGATAGGGGAAGTCGACTATGGCTACACCTTC. Translation gives CASSLGWIGEVDYGYTF.

This clonotype is medium-sized within its sample. The rearrangement links TRBV12-3 or TRBV12-4 to TRBJ1-2; D unresolved. The CDR3 has 13 residues. Deletions cut 7 bases from V and 0 bases from J, with 9 bases between. The CDR3 DNA sequence: TGTGCCAGCACCGAAAAGACTAACTATGGCTACACCTTC. Protein: CASTEKTNYGYTF.

In this sample, this clonotype is medium-sized. The chain couples TRBV12-3 or TRBV12-4 to TRBJ1-2; a weak D match, TRBD1 (6 bases). V was pared by 4 bases and J by 8 bases, with 11 bases between. The CDR3 runs 12 residues. The CDR3 DNA reads TGTGCCAGCAGTTCCTCCGGGACAGGCTACACCTTC. Its translation is CASSSSGTGYTF.

This clonotype is classed as medium-sized. The chain joins TRBV12-3 or TRBV12-4 to TRBJ1-2, with 9 bases matching TRBD1. After removal of 3 bases from V and 4 bases from J, the junction contained 3 bases not matched to a gene. CDR3 length: 14 residues. The CDR3 DNA is TGTGCCAGCAGTTTGGGACAGGGAACCTATGGCTACACCTTC. Translation gives CASSLGQGTYGYTF.

By proportion, this clonotype is large (0.1 to 1%). The rearrangement joins TRBV12-3 or TRBV12-4 to TRBJ1-2; the match to TRBD1 covers 8 bases. The CDR3 contains 15 residues. With V trimmed by 8 bases and J by 0 bases, 8 bases remained unmatched. The CDR3 DNA reads as TGTGCCAGCCCCGACAGGGGCAGGGCTAACTATGGCTACACCTTC. Residues: CASPDRGRANYGYTF.

This clonotype rates as medium-sized. The chain recombines TRBV12-3 or TRBV12-4 with TRBJ1-2; TRBD1 might be the D (6 bases). V was pared by 6 bases and J by 3 bases, with 14 bases between. The CDR3 loop spans 14 amino acids. The CDR3 loop is CASSQTGVDYGYTF. In nucleotides, the CDR3 is TGTGCCAGCAGCCAGACAGGAGTCGACTATGGCTACACCTTC.

This clonotype was counted many times. The V and J genes are TRBV12-3 or TRBV12-4 and TRBJ1-2; no firm D call. V lost 3 bases and J 1 base, leaving 6 bases between the germline ends. The CDR3 is made up of 13 amino acids. CDR3 DNA sequence: TGTGCCAGCAGTTTCCTCCGTAACTATGGCTACACCTTC. This gives the protein CASSFLRNYGYTF.

Relative to its sample, this clonotype is medium-sized (0.01 to 0.1%). The gene calls are TRBV12-3 or TRBV12-4 and TRBJ1-2, with 8 nucleotides matching TRBD1. The length of the CDR3 is 15 residues. V trimming: 3 bases; J trimming: 1 base; junction bases outside the gene matches: 4. In DNA form, the CDR3 reads TGTGCCAGCAGTTTCCGACAGGGGTATAACTATGGCTACACCTTC. Its protein is CASSFRQGYNYGYTF.

This clonotype is termed medium-sized. The chain couples TRBV12-3 or TRBV12-4 to TRBJ1-2; D is possibly TRBD1 (5 bases). The CDR3 is 14 amino acids. V lost 5 bases, J lost 5 bases, and 15 bases lay in between. The CDR3 here is CASSPGAGEYGYTF. In nucleotides, the CDR3 is TGTGCCAGCAGTCCCGGGGCCGGAGAGTATGGCTACACCTTC.

By sample share, this clonotype is medium-sized. The chain couples TRBV12-3 or TRBV12-4 to TRBJ1-2, with unresolved D. The CDR3 totals 13 residues. Trimming stripped 6 bases from V and 3 bases from J, with 11 bases between. The CDR3 sequence is CASSPDRYYGYTF. CDR3 coding DNA: TGTGCCAGCAGCCCGGACCGATACTATGGCTACACCTTC.

This clonotype is medium-sized by share. The genes are TRBV12-3 or TRBV12-4 and TRBJ1-2; D may be TRBD1 (6 bases). V lost 3 bases, J lost 4 bases, and 9 bases lay in between. The CDR3 has 13 residues. The CDR3 region is CASSFDRTYGYTF. In DNA form, the CDR3 reads TGTGCCAGCAGTTTCGACAGGACCTATGGCTACACCTTC.

Relative to its sample, this clonotype is large. The genes are TRBV12-3 or TRBV12-4 and TRBJ1-2; D gene uncertain. This CDR3 contains 13 residues. The V end was cut by 6 bases, the J end by 0 bases, with 8 bases between. The CDR3 region is CASSRGANYGYTF. CDR3 nucleotide sequence: TGTGCCAGCAGCAGAGGAGCTAACTATGGCTACACCTTC.

This sequence joins TRBV12-3 or TRBV12-4 and TRBJ1-2; no reliable D call. The CDR3 consists of 13 residues. V lost 2 bases and J 9 bases, leaving 13 bases between the germline ends. CDR3 protein: CASSLLGRRSYTF. DNA for the CDR3: TGTGCCAGCAGTTTATTAGGGCGGAGGAGCTACACCTTC.

By share of the sample, this clonotype is large. The chain combines TRBV12-3 or TRBV12-4 with TRBJ1-2; D is possibly TRBD1 (6 bases). Trimming left V 0 bases short and J 6 bases short, with 11 bases between. This CDR3 is 14 amino acids long. CDR3 bases: TGTGCCAGCAGTTTAGCCAGGGCAGGGGATGGCTACACCTTC. Its protein is CASSLARAGDGYTF.